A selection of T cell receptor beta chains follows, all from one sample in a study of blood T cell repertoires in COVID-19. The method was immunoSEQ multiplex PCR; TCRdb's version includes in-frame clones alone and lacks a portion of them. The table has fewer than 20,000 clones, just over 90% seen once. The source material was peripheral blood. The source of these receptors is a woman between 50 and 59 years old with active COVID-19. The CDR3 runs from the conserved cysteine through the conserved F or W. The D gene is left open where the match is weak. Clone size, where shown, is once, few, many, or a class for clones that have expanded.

CASSDRGGPNNQPQHF,TGTGCCAGCAGTGATCGCGGGGGTCCAAACAATCAGCCCCAGCATTTT,TRBJ1-5,.,TRBV2,.
CSASLTSGNYEQYF,TGCAGTGCTAGTCTGACTAGCGGGAACTACGAGCAGTACTTC,TRBJ2-7,TRBD2,TRBV20-1,few
CASSLIGTANTGELFF,TGTGCCAGCAGCCTAATCGGGACAGCGAACACCGGGGAGCTGTTTTTT,TRBJ2-2,TRBD1,TRBV28,.
CASSVGTGSYNEQFF,TGTGCCAGCAGCGTCGGGACAGGCTCCTACAATGAGCAGTTCTTC,TRBJ2-1,TRBD1,TRBV11-2,.
CASAGLGQEIYNEQFF,TGTGCCAGCGCAGGCCTGGGACAGGAAATATACAATGAGCAGTTCTTC,TRBJ2-1,TRBD1,TRBV18,.
CASSQKGGKNTEAFF,TGTGCCAGCAGCCAAAAGGGGGGGAAGAACACTGAAGCTTTCTTT,TRBJ1-1,.,TRBV28,.
CASSIKAAYNYGYTF,TGTGCCAGTAGTATCAAGGCGGCTTATAACTATGGCTACACCTTC,TRBJ1-2,.,TRBV19,.
CASSQEVNTEAFF,TGTGCCAGTAGTCAGGAAGTGAACACTGAAGCTTTCTTT,TRBJ1-1,.,TRBV19,.
CASSLEGGNQPQHF,TGTGCCAGCAGCTTGGAGGGGGGCAATCAGCCCCAGCATTTT,TRBJ1-5,.,TRBV5-5,.
CASSWTSGRAQNTGELFF,TGTGCCAGCAGCTGGACTAGCGGGAGGGCTCAGAACACCGGGGAGCTGTTTTTT,TRBJ2-2,TRBD2,TRBV11-2,.
CASSLELQGRNTIYF,TGCGCCAGCAGCTTGGAGTTACAGGGGCGAAACACCATATATTTT,TRBJ1-3,TRBD1,TRBV5-1,.
CGASGYQETQYF,TGTGGGGCTAGCGGGTACCAAGAGACCCAGTACTTC,TRBJ2-5,TRBD2,TRBV28,.
CASSALATSYNEQFF,TGTGCCAGCAGCGCGCTAGCGACCTCCTACAATGAGCAGTTCTTC,TRBJ2-1,.,TRBV7-3,few
CASSETPNEQFF,TGTGCCAGCAGTGAAACACCTAATGAGCAGTTCTTC,TRBJ2-1,.,TRBV25-1,.
CASSLGTGAREQFF,TGCGCCAGCAGCTTGGGGACAGGGGCAAGGGAGCAGTTCTTC,TRBJ2-1,TRBD1,TRBV5-1,.
CASSPTGEGANVLTF,TGTGCCAGCTCACCTACAGGGGAAGGGGCCAACGTCCTGACTTTC,TRBJ2-6,TRBD1,TRBV18,.
CASSQDRGRMETQYF,TGTGCCAGCAGCCAAGACAGGGGGCGGATGGAGACCCAGTACTTC,TRBJ2-5,TRBD1,TRBV7-9,.
CASTIAGPSTDTQYF,TGCGCCAGCACCATAGCGGGACCGAGCACAGATACGCAGTATTTT,TRBJ2-3,TRBD2,TRBV5-1,once
CASSLRTGTGAEQYF,TGTGCCAGCAGTTTACGGACAGGGACGGGTGCCGAGCAGTACTTC,TRBJ2-7,TRBD1,TRBV27,.
CASSLQGRVDEQYF,TGTGCCAGCAGCTTACAGGGTCGGGTGGACGAGCAGTACTTC,TRBJ2-7,.,TRBV7-8,medium-sized
CASSLGQVNTGELFF,TGTGCCAGCAGCTTAGGTCAGGTCAACACCGGGGAGCTGTTTTTT,TRBJ2-2,.,TRBV11-2,few
CASSQGQGAYEKLFF,TGTGCCAGCAGCCAAGGACAGGGGGCGTATGAAAAACTGTTTTTT,TRBJ1-4,TRBD1,TRBV3-1/TRBV3-2,.
CASSQQGASGTGELFF,TGTGCCAGTAGCCAACAGGGGGCCAGCGGCACCGGGGAGCTGTTTTTT,TRBJ2-2,TRBD1,TRBV19,.